This TCR beta chain appears in the sequencing data of a study of blood T cell repertoires in COVID-19. Study in general: PBMCs, B-cell-depleted T cells, or T cells were the source of the cDNA or gDNA that made up the material.

CDR3 length: 16 residues. The germline V and J ends were trimmed by 3 bases and 3 bases, with 15 bases remaining between them. From germline, CDR1 is KGHSH and CDR2 LQKENI. Using immunoSEQ multiplex PCR, the repertoire was profiled, and TCRdb retains in-frame clones only, with some absent. The sample includes about 410,000 clones, 70% to 90% seen only once; the top ten take 1.4%. The source is a woman aged 25 to 39 with active or convalescent COVID-19. The V gene is TRBV18, the J gene TRBJ1-3; the D is unclear. Sequenced sample: peripheral blood. The CDR3 DNA follows: TGTGCCAGCTCACCGTCGACTAGGGATGGTGGAAACACCATATATTTT. Its translation: CASSPSTRDGGNTIYF.